A single sample is the source of the 27 T cell receptor beta chains below, sequenced in a study of human T cells and chemical hapten exposure. TCRdb itself ran the RACE reads through MiXCR, one entry per CDR3 protein. The top ten hold 5.7% of the sample, which has about 82,000 distinct CDR3 sequences, approximately 12% seen once. Time point indicated: patch test 3, about 24 weeks after DPC sensitization. Treatment meaning: therapeutic diphenylcyclopropenone sensitization with weekly scalp DPC. The input for sequencing was whole blood, taken in connection with sensitization to the hapten diphenylcyclopropenone (DPC). Receptors were obtained from a woman aged 50 to 60 with alopecia areata. Some clones in this sample may be carry-over from other donors' samples.

This clonotype turned up a few times. The chain combines TRBV19 with TRBJ2-5; no definite D call. CDR3 length: 13 amino acids. V lost 3 bases, J lost 5 bases, and 10 bases lay in between. CDR1 is LNHDA and CDR2 is SQIVND in the germline V gene (reference sequence). In DNA, the CDR3 is TGTGCCAGTAGTATTATAATGTCGGAGACCCAGTACTTC. Residues: CASSIIMSETQYF.

The J gene is TRBJ2-3, the V gene TRBV2; the D gene could be TRBD1 or TRBD2 (5 bases each). Trimming left V 4 bases short and J 6 bases short, with 14 bases between. In germline, CDR1 is SNHLY, CDR2 FYNNEI. This CDR3 is 14 amino acids long. Here the CDR3 DNA reads TGTGCCAGCAGTGTGGGGCTAGCAAGCGATACGCAGTATTTT. Its protein is CASSVGLASDTQYF.

This clonotype was detected ten times or more. The genes are TRBV10-3 and TRBJ2-2; no clear D gene. The CDR3 covers 12 residues. Trimming left V 7 bases short and J 3 bases short, with 6 bases between. CDR1 is ENHRY, CDR2 SYGVKD, per germline. Here the CDR3 DNA reads TGTGCCATCACGATGGACACCGGGGAGCTGTTTTTT. Its protein product is CAITMDTGELFF.

The chain employs TRBV6-2 or TRBV6-3 and TRBJ2-3, with D unresolved. Germline-derived CDR1 and CDR2 are MNHEY and SVGEGT. V gave up 6 bases and J gave up 2 bases, with 12 bases separating them. The CDR3 is 14 residues long. The DNA of the CDR3 is TGTGCCAGCAGCCCTACACGATTCACAGATACGCAGTATTTT. It codes for CASSPTRFTDTQYF.

This clonotype was seen only a few times. This chain connects TRBV27 to TRBJ2-2; perhaps TRBD1 as D (7 bases). V dropped 8 bases and J dropped 6 bases, with 28 bases sitting between them. The CDR3 is 18 residues long. Germline-derived CDR1 and CDR2 are MNHEY and SMNVEV (reference sequence). The CDR3 protein is CASGGWVSGGSFAGELFF. The DNA for the CDR3 is TGTGCCAGCGGAGGGTGGGTCTCAGGGGGATCTTTCGCCGGGGAGCTGTTTTTT.

This clonotype was observed at least ten times. In DNA form, the CDR3 reads TGTGCCAGCAGCTCGACCGGGACTAGCGGCAATGAGCAGTTCTTC. Translated, it gives CASSSTGTSGNEQFF. The V call is TRBV7-9, the J call TRBJ2-1, with 11 bases aligning to TRBD2. This CDR3 is 15 amino acids long. Germline CDR1 SEHNR, CDR2 FQNEAQ (reference sequence). After removal of 4 bases from V and 6 bases from J, the junction contained 5 bases not matched to a gene.

This sequence joins TRBV19 and TRBJ2-5; D is unclear. The V and J ends lost 3 bases and 5 bases respectively, with 10 bases between them. CDR1 LNHDA and CDR2 SQIVND come from the germline V gene (reference sequence). The CDR3 has 13 residues. The CDR3 region is CASSMLTRETQYF. CDR3 bases: TGTGCCAGTAGTATGCTAACCCGGGAGACCCAGTACTTC.

The sample holds many counts of this clonotype. The rearrangement joins TRBV7-2 to TRBJ2-3; TRBD2 agrees at 8 bases. The CDR3 spans 18 residues. The germline V gene has CDR1 SGHTA and CDR2 FQGNSA. Trimming at V came to 2 bases and at J to 0 bases, leaving 10 bases not matched to a gene. DNA of the CDR3: TGTGCCAGCAGCTTAAAGTCGTCCAGCGGGAGAAGCACAGATACGCAGTATTTT. Translation gives CASSLKSSSGRSTDTQYF.

This sequence joins TRBV3-1 and TRBJ2-1, with 9 bases identical to TRBD2. This CDR3 is built from 17 residues. Germline V CDR1 and CDR2: LGHDT, YNNKEL (reference sequence). V trimming: 3 bases; J trimming: 2 bases; junction bases outside the gene matches: 8. As DNA, the CDR3 is TGTGCCAGCAGCCATAGTAGCGGGAGTACCCCCTACAATGAGCAGTTCTTC. Protein product: CASSHSSGSTPYNEQFF.

In this sample, this clonotype turned up many times. This chain joins TRBV5-1 and TRBJ2-2, with D unresolved. V dropped 0 bases and J dropped 5 bases, with 11 bases sitting between them. CDR1 is SGHRS, CDR2 YFSETQ, per germline. The CDR3 contains 15 residues. In nucleotides, the CDR3 is TGCGCCAGCAGCTTGGCAATAGGAGCGACCGGGGAGCTGTTTTTT. It is translated as CASSLAIGATGELFF.

The V call is TRBV11-2, the J call TRBJ1-1; D is undetermined. Germline values: CDR1 SGHAT, CDR2 FQNNGV. The CDR3 runs 13 residues. V lost 4 bases, J lost 11 bases, and 17 bases lay in between. CDR3: CASSYLGSRVAFF. The CDR3 coding sequence is TGTGCCAGCAGCTACTTGGGATCGCGGGTGGCTTTCTTT.

This clonotype was detected only a few times. This chain uses TRBV20-1 with TRBJ2-1; 8 bases are shared with TRBD2. With 6 bases clipped from V and 2 bases from J, the junction kept 3 bases outside the gene matches. CDR1 is DFQATT and CDR2 is SNEGSKA in the germline V gene (reference sequence). This CDR3 comprises 13 residues. The CDR3 reads CSASGRPYNEQFF. CDR3 nucleotide sequence: TGCAGTGCGAGCGGGAGACCCTACAATGAGCAGTTCTTC.

This clonotype was seen a few times. The chain combines TRBV7-6 with TRBJ2-3; TRBD2 agrees at 9 bases. The CDR3 consists of 17 residues. CDR1 and CDR2 (germline): SGHVS, FNYEAQ. The J segment lost 2 bases and the V segment lost 1 base, leaving 7 bases of the junction unmatched. The CDR3 DNA reads TGTGCCAGCAGCTTAGGGCGGGTAGCGGGGGCCACAGATACGCAGTATTTT. Its protein is CASSLGRVAGATDTQYF.

This clonotype has a single count. This chain joins TRBV12-3 or TRBV12-4 and TRBJ2-3; 13 bases fit TRBD2. The length of the CDR3 is 16 residues. Trimming cost V 5 bases and J 1 base; bases outside gene matches: 3. CDR3 DNA: TGTGCCAGCAGTCTACTAGCGGGAGGGGGCACAGATACGCAGTATTTT. As protein: CASSLLAGGGTDTQYF.

This clonotype came up many times. V and J are TRBV11-2 and TRBJ1-2; 11 positions match TRBD1. CDR1 is SGHAT, CDR2 FQNNGV, per germline. The CDR3 runs 16 residues. Trimming cost V 3 bases and J 2 bases; bases outside gene matches: 5. CDR3 region: CASSFGQGAQNYGYTF. The DNA for the CDR3 is TGTGCCAGCAGCTTCGGACAGGGGGCTCAGAACTATGGCTACACCTTC.

The chain employs TRBV12-3 or TRBV12-4 and TRBJ1-1, with D perhaps TRBD1 (6 bases). Trimming took 1 base from V and 5 from J, leaving 20 bases between them. The CDR3 is made up of 17 amino acids. Written as DNA, the CDR3 is TGTGCCAGCAGTTTAGAGGGAGGCTCAGGGGTGAGGACTGAAGCTTTCTTT. This sequence encodes CASSLEGGSGVRTEAFF.

This clonotype was detected a few times. The CDR3 loop reads CAISRDRECYTF. The DNA for the CDR3 is TGTGCCATCAGTCGGGACAGGGAATGCTACACCTTC. V and J are TRBV10-3 and TRBJ1-2, with 9 bases aligning to TRBD1. Germline loops: CDR1 ENHRY, CDR2 SYGVKD. This CDR3 contains 12 residues. The V gene end was trimmed by 5 bases and the J gene end by 9 bases; junction bases not matched to a gene: 4.

This chain links TRBV2 with TRBJ1-1; D not resolved. The CDR3 has 13 amino acids. Trimming pared 2 bases from V and 2 bases from J, leaving 6 bases between. CDR1 is SNHLY and CDR2 is FYNNEI in the germline V gene. The CDR3 DNA sequence: TGTGCCAGCAGTGAACGGGAAAACACTGAAGCTTTCTTT. Residues: CASSERENTEAFF.

This clonotype was seen repeatedly, ten times or more. The chain couples TRBV12-3 or TRBV12-4 to TRBJ2-4, with D unresolved. CDR3 length equals 15 residues. V was pared by 3 bases and J by 3 bases, with 12 bases between. CDR3: CASSFGQLNKNIQYF. CDR3 DNA: TGTGCCAGCAGTTTCGGGCAGCTAAACAAAAACATTCAGTACTTC.

Ten or more counts support this clonotype. The V gene is TRBV20-1, the J gene TRBJ2-7, with TRBD2 matching 10 bases. V gave up 6 bases and J gave up 2 bases; unmatched junction bases: 7. CDR3 length: 14 amino acids. From germline, CDR1 is DFQATT and CDR2 SNEGSKA (reference sequence). CDR3 in amino acids: CSASTSGTAYEQYF. The DNA of the CDR3 is TGCAGTGCGAGTACTAGCGGGACGGCCTACGAGCAGTACTTC.

This clonotype has at least ten counts. The chain links TRBV29-1 to TRBJ1-1; TRBD1 aligns across 10 bases. Germline values: CDR1 SQVTM, CDR2 ANQGSEA. Germline trimming cut 6 bases from V and 4 bases from J; bases unmatched to any gene: 5. The CDR3 runs 13 residues. This CDR3 reads CSVMTGGGTEAFF. The CDR3, as DNA: TGCAGCGTCATGACAGGGGGCGGCACTGAAGCTTTCTTT.

The chain has TRBV18 and TRBJ2-5; D is uncertain. The CDR3 consists of 14 residues. V was trimmed by 4 bases and J by 1 base, leaving 10 bases between them. Germline V lookup: CDR1 KGHSH, CDR2 LQKENI. The CDR3 DNA reads TGTGCCAGCTCACGGCGCGCAGTCCAAGAGACCCAGTACTTC. This translates into CASSRRAVQETQYF. Looking up the rest from reference TRBV18 and TRBJ2-5 gives the full variable domain: NAGVMQNPRHLVRRRGQEARLRCSPMKGHSHVYWYRQLPEEGLKFMVYLQKENIIDESGMPKERFSAEFPKEGPSILRIQQVVRGDSAAYFCASSRRAVQETQYFGPGTRLLVL.

This chain connects TRBV9 to TRBJ1-2; D call uncertain. Trimming left V 2 bases short and J 4 bases short, with 9 bases between. CDR3 length: 13 amino acids. Per germline, CDR1 SGDLS and CDR2 YYNGEE. For the CDR3, the DNA is TGTGCCAGCAGCGTTGGGCAGGCCTATGGCTACACCTTC. This gives the protein CASSVGQAYGYTF.

This clonotype turned up a few times. The rearrangement links TRBV10-3 to TRBJ2-7, with D uncertain. Germline values: CDR1 ENHRY, CDR2 SYGVKD. V shed 5 bases and J shed 5 bases, with 13 bases lying between them. This CDR3 has 13 amino acids. The CDR3 DNA reads TGTGCCATCAGTCCATGGCGTCTGGACGAGCAGTACTTC. This encodes CAISPWRLDEQYF.

A few counts support this clonotype. The chain recombines TRBV11-2 with TRBJ1-4, with D hard to call. Germline assignment: CDR1 SGHAT and CDR2 FQNNGV. V shed 5 bases and J shed 3 bases, with 10 bases lying between them. The CDR3 loop spans 14 amino acids. CDR3: CASSIGLPNEKLFF. CDR3 in DNA: TGTGCCAGCAGCATAGGCCTTCCTAATGAAAAACTGTTTTTT.

In its sample, this clonotype was seen many times. This rearrangement joins TRBV2 to TRBJ2-2; D may be TRBD1 or TRBD2 (7 bases each). Deletions cut 8 bases from V and 0 bases from J, with 13 bases between. Germline CDR1 SNHLY, CDR2 FYNNEI. CDR3 length: 15 amino acids. The CDR3 loop is CASGRDRANTGELFF. In nucleotides, the CDR3 is TGTGCCAGCGGGAGGGACAGAGCGAACACCGGGGAGCTGTTTTTT.

This rearrangement joins TRBV15 to TRBJ2-1; no definite D call. V lost 0 bases and J 7 bases, leaving 13 bases between the germline ends. Germline-derived CDR1 and CDR2 are LNHNV and YYDKDF (reference sequence). The CDR3 runs 15 residues. The CDR3 reads CATSREVGRWNEQFF. CDR3 bases: TGTGCCACCAGCAGAGAGGTAGGACGGTGGAATGAGCAGTTCTTC. The full variable domain, in which reference TRBV15 and TRBJ2-1 provide the parts outside the CDR3, is DAMVIQNPRYQVTQFGKPVTLSCSQTLNHNVMYWYQQKSSQAPKLLFHYYDKDFNNEADTPDNFQSRRPNTSFCFLDIRSPGLGDTAMYLCATSREVGRWNEQFFGPGTRLTVL.